Included here is one TCR beta chain sequence, with context. This specimen comes from a study of patients and donors after allogeneic stem cell transplantation. TCRdb processed the RT-PCR reads anew with MiXCR; each CDR3 protein has one entry. This table has about 110,000 distinct CDR3 sequences, less than 45% appearing once. J gave up 9 bases and V 1 base, and 18 bases lay outside the gene matches. The CDR3 is 17 amino acids. Germline CDR1 reads SGHVS; CDR2 reads FNYEAQ. Sample: blood, either unsorted or a sorted T cell fraction (not recorded which). The chain uses TRBV7-6 and TRBJ2-7, with TRBD2 identical over 7 bases. This sequence was found in a human donor who was either an allogeneic HSCT recipient or a stem cell or donor lymphocyte infusion donor (not recorded which). It is not recorded whose cells these are; they may come from a transplant donor. This CDR3 is CASSLGTSAASLRGQYF. In DNA form, the CDR3 reads TGTGCCAGCAGCTTAGGTACTAGCGCCGCATCCCTAAGGGGGCAGTACTTC.